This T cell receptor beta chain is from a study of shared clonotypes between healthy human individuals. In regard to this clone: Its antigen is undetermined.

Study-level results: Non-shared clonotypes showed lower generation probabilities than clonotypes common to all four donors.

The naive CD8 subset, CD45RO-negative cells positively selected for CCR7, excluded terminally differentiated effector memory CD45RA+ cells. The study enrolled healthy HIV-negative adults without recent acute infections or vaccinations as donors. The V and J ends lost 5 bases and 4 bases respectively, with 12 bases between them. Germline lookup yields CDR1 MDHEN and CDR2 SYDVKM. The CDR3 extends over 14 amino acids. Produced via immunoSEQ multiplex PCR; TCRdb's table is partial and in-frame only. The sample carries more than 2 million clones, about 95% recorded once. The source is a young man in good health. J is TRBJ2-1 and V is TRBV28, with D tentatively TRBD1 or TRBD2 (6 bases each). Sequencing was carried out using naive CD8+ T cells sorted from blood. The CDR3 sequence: CASSPGGGYNEQFF. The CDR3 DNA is TGTGCCAGCAGTCCTGGAGGGGGGTACAATGAGCAGTTCTTC.